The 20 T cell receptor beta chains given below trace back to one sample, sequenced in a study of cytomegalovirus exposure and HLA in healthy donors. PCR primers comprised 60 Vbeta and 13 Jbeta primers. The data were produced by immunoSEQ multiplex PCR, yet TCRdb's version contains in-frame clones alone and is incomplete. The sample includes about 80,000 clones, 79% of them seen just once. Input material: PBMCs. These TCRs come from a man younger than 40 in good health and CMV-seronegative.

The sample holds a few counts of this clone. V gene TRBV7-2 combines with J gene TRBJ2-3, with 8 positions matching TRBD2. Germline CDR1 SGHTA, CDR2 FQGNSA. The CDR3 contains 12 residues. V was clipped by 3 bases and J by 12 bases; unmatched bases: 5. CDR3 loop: CASSFPAGGQYF. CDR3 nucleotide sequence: TGTGCCAGCAGCTTCCCTGCGGGGGGCCAGTATTTT.

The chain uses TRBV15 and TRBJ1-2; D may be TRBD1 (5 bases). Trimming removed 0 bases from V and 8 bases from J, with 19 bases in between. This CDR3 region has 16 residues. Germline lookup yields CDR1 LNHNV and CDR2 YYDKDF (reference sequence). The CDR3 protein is CATSRDSGLPIGGYTF. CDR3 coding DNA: TGTGCCACCAGCAGAGATTCAGGGCTCCCAATAGGGGGCTACACCTTC.

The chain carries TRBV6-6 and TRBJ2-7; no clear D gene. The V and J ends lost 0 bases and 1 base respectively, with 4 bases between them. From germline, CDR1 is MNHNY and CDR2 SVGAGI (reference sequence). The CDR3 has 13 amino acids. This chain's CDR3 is CASSYSESYEQYF. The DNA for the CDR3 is TGTGCCAGCAGTTACTCAGAGTCCTACGAGCAGTACTTC.

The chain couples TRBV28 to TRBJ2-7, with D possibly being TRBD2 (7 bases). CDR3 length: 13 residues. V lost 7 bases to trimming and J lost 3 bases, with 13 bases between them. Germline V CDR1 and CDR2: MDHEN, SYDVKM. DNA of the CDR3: TGTGCCAGCACTGGGGGGGGCAACTACGAGCAGTACTTC. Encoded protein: CASTGGGNYEQYF. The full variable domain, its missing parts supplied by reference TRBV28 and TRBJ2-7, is DVKVTQSSRYLVKRTGEKVFLECVQDMDHENMFWYRQDPGLGLRLIYFSYDVKMKEKGDIPEGYSVSREKKERFSLILESASTNQTSMYLCASTGGGNYEQYFGPGTRLTVT.

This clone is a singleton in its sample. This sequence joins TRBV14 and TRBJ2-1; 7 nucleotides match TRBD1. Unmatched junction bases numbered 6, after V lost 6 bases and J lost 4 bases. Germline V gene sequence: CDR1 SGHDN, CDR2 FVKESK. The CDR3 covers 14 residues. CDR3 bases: TGTGCCAGCAGTCTCCGGGACAGATACAATGAGCAGTTCTTC. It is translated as CASSLRDRYNEQFF.

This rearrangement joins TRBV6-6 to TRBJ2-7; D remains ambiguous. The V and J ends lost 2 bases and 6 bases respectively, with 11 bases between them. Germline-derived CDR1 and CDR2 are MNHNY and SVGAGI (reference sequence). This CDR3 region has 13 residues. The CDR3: CASSYGHECEQYF. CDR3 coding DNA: TGTGCCAGCAGTTACGGGCACGAGTGCGAGCAGTACTTC.

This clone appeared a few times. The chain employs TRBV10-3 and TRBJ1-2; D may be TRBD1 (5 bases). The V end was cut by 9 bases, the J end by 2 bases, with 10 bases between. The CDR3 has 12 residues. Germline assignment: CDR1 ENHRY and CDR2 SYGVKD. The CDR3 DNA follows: TGTGCCATTGGGGACTTGAACTATGGCTACACCTTC. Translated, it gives CAIGDLNYGYTF.

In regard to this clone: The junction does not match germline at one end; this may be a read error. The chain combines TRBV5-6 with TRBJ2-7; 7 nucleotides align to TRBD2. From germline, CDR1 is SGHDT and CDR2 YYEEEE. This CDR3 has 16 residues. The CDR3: CACSPGGVAGAGEQYF. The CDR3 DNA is TGTGCCTGCAGCCCGGGAGGTGTCGCGGGAGCGGGGGAGCAGTACTTC.

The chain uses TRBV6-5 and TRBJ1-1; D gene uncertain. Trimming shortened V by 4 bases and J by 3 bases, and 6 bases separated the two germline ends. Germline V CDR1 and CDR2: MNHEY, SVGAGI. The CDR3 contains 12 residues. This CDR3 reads CASSSPDTEAFF. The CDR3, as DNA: TGTGCCAGCAGTTCCCCCGACACTGAAGCTTTCTTT.

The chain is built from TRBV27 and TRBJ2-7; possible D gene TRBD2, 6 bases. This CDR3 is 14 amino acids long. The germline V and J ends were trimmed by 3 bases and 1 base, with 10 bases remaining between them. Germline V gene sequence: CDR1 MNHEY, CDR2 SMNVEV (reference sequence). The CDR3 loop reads CASSFGGKSYEQYF. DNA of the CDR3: TGTGCCAGCAGTTTCGGCGGGAAGTCCTACGAGCAGTACTTC.

The CDR3 region is CASSRDRNNSPLHF. CDR3 DNA: TGTGCCAGCAGCCGAGACAGGAATAATTCACCCCTCCACTTT. The chain couples TRBV5-6 to TRBJ1-6; possibly TRBD1 for D (6 bases). Trimming took off 4 bases at V and 5 bases at J, with 10 bases between the two ends. There are 14 residues in the CDR3. The germline V gene encodes CDR1 SGHDT and CDR2 YYEEEE. Together with reference TRBV5-6 and TRBJ1-6, the CDR3 gives the full variable domain: DAGVTQSPTHLIKTRGQQVTLRCSPKSGHDTVSWYQQALGQGPQFIFQYYEEEERQRGNFPDRFSGHQFPNYSSELNVNALLLGDSALYLCASSRDRNNSPLHFGNGTRLTVT.

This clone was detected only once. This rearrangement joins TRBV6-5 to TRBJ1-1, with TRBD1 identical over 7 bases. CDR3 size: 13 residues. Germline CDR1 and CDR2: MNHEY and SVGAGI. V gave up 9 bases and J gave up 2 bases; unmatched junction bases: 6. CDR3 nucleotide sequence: TGTGCCAGTCAAACAGGGGTTAACACTGAAGCTTTCTTT. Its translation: CASQTGVNTEAFF.

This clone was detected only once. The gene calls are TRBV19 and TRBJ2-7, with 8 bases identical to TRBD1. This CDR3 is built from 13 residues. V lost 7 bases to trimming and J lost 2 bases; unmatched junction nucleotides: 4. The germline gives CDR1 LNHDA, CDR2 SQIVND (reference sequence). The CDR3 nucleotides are TGTGCCAGTAACCAGGGGGCGGCCTACGAGCAGTACTTC. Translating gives CASNQGAAYEQYF.

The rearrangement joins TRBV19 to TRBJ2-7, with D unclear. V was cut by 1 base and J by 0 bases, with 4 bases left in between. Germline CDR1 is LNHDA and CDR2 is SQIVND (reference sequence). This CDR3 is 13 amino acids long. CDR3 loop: CASSIAYSYEQYF. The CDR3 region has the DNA TGTGCCAGTAGTATAGCGTACTCCTACGAGCAGTACTTC.

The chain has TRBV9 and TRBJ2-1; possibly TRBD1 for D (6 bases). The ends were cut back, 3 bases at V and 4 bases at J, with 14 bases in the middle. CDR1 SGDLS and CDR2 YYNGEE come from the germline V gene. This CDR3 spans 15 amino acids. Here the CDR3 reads CASSARTDLYNEQFF. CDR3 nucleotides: TGTGCCAGCAGCGCCCGGACAGACCTTTACAATGAGCAGTTCTTC.

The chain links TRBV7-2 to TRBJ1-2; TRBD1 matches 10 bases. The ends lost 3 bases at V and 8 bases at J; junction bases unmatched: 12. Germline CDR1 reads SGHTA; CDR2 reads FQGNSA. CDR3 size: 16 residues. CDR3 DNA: TGTGCCAGCAGCTTCATGAACCGACAGGGGGCGGGGGGCTACACCTTC. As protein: CASSFMNRQGAGGYTF. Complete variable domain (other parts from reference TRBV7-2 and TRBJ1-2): GAGVSQSPSNKVTEKGKDVELRCDPISGHTALYWYRQSLGQGLEFLIYFQGNSAPDKSGLPSDRFSAERTGGSVSTLTIQRTQQEDSAVYLCASSFMNRQGAGGYTFGSGTRLTVV.

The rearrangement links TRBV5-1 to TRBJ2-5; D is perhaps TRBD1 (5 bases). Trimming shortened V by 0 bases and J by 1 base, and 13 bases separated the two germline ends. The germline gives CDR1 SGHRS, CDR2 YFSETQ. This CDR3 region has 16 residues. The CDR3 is CASSLGTHSIQETQYF. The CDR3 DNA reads TGCGCCAGCAGCTTGGGGACACACAGTATCCAAGAGACCCAGTACTTC.

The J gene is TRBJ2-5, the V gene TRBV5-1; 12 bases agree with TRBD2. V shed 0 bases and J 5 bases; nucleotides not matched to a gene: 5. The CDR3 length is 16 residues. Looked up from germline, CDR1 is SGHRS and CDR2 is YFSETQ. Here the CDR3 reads CASSLALAGGQETQYF. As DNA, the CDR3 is TGCGCCAGCAGCTTGGCCCTAGCGGGGGGGCAGGAGACCCAGTACTTC.

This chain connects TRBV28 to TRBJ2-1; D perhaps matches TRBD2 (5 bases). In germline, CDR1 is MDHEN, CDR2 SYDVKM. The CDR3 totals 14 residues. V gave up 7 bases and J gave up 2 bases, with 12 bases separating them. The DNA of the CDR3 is TGTGCCAGCACCCAGGTTAGCGCCTACAATGAGCAGTTCTTC. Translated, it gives CASTQVSAYNEQFF.

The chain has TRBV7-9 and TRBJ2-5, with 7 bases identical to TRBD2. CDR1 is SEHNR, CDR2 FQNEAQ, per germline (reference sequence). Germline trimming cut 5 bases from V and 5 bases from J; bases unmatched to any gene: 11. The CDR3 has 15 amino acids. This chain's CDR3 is CASSLRTREGETQYF. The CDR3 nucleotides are TGTGCCAGCAGCCTTAGGACTAGGGAGGGGGAGACCCAGTACTTC. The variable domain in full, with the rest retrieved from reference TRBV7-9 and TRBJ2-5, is DTGVSQNPRHKITKRGQNVTFRCDPISEHNRLYWYRQTLGQGPEFLTYFQNEAQLEKSRLLSDRFSAERPKGSFSTLEIQRTEQGDSAMYLCASSLRTREGETQYFGPGTRLLVL.